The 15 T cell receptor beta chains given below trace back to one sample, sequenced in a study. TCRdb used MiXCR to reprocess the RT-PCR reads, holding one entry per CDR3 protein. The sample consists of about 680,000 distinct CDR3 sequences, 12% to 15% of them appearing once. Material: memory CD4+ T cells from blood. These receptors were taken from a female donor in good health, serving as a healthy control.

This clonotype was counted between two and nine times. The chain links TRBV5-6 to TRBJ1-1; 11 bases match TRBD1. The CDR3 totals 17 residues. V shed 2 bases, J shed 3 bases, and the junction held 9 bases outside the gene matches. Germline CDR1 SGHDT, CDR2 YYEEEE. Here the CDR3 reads CASSFVDRGPGDTEAFF. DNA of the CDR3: TGTGCCAGCAGCTTTGTGGACAGGGGGCCCGGTGACACTGAAGCTTTCTTT.

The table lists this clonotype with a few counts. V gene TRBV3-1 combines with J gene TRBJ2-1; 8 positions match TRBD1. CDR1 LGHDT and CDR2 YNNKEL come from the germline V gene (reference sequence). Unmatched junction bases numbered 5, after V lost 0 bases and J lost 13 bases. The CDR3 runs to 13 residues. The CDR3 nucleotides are TGTGCCAGCAGCCAAGACGTGGACAGGGAACAGTTCTTC. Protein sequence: CASSQDVDREQFF.

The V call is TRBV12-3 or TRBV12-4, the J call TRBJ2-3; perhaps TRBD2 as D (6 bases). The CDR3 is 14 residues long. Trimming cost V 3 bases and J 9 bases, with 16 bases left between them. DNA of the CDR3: TGTGCCAGCAGTTTCCCGGGACGTGGGGGGACGCAGTATTTT. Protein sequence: CASSFPGRGGTQYF.

The DNA of the CDR3 is TGTGCCAGCAACTCCGGGACAGGACAAGAGACCCAGTACTTC. Translated: CASNSGTGQETQYF. The rearrangement links TRBV28 to TRBJ2-5, with 8 bases fitting TRBD1. The CDR3 length is 14 residues. CDR1 and CDR2 from the germline V gene are MDHEN and SYDVKM. V lost 7 bases and J lost 2; bases outside the gene matches: 6.

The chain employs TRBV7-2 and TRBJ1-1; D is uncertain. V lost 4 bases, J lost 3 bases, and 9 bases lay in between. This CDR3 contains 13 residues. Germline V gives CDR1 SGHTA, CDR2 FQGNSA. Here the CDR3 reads CASSSYLYTEAFF. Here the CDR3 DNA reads TGTGCCAGCAGCTCATATTTATACACTGAAGCTTTCTTT.

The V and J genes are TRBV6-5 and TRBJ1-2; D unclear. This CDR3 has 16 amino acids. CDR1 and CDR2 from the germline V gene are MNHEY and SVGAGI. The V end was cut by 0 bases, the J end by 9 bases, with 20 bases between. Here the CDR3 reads CASSYSTTWTEMSYTF. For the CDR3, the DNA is TGTGCCAGCAGTTACTCGACAACTTGGACCGAGATGAGCTACACCTTC.

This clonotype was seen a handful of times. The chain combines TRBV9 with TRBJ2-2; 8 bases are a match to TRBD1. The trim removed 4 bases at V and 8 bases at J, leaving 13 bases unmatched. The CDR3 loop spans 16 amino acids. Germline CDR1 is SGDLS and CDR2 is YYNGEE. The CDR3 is CASSPDAGGNSGELFF. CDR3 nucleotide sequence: TGTGCCAGCAGCCCTGATGCAGGGGGCAATTCGGGGGAGCTGTTTTTT.

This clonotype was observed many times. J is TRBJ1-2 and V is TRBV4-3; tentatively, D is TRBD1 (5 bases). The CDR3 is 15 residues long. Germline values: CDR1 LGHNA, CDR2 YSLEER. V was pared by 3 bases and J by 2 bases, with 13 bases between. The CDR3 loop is CASSHQMRGNYGYTF. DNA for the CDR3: TGCGCCAGCAGCCACCAAATGCGGGGGAACTATGGCTACACCTTC.

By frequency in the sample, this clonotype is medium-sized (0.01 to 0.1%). CDR3 region: CASSPRGGQETQYF. CDR3 DNA: TGTGCCAGCAGCCCCCGGGGAGGACAAGAGACCCAGTACTTC. The chain uses TRBV12-3 or TRBV12-4 and TRBJ2-5, with D maybe TRBD2 (6 bases). The CDR3 consists of 14 residues. V was shortened by 6 bases and J by 2 bases, with 13 bases between the two germline ends.

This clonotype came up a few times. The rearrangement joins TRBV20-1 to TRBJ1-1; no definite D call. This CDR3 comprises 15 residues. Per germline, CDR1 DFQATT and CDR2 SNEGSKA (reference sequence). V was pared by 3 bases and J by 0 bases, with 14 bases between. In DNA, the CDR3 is TGCAGTGCTAGCCCACCCTTTCCCATGAACACTGAAGCTTTCTTT. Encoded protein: CSASPPFPMNTEAFF.

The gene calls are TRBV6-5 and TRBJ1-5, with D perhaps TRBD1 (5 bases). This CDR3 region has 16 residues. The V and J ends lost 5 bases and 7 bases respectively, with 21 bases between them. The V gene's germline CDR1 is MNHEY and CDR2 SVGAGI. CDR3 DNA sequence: TGTGCCAGCAGTCCCGGAGGGGTTGTGTTTGGACAGCCCCAGCATTTT. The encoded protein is CASSPGGVVFGQPQHF.

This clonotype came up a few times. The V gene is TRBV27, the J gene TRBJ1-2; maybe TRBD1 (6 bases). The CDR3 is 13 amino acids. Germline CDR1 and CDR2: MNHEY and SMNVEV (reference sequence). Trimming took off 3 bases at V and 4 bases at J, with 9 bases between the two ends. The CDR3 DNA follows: TGTGCCAGCAGTTTTACACAGGGCTATGGCTACACCTTC. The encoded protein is CASSFTQGYGYTF.

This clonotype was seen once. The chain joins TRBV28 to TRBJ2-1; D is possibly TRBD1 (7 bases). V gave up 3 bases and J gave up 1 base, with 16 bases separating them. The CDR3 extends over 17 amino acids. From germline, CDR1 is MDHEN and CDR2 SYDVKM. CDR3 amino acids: CASSFGLSGGSYNEQFF. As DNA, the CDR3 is TGTGCCAGCAGTTTTGGGCTCTCAGGGGGGTCCTACAATGAGCAGTTCTTC.

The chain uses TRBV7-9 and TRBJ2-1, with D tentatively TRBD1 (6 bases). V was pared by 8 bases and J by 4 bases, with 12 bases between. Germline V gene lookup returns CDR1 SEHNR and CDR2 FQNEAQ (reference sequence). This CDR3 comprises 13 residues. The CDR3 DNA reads TGTGCCAGCCGAATCACAGGGTACAATGAGCAGTTCTTC. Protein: CASRITGYNEQFF.

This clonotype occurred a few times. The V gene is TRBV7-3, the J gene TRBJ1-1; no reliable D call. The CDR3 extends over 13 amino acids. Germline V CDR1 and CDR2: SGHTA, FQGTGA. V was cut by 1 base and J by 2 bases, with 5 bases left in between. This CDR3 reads CASSLNHNTEAFF. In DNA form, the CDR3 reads TGTGCCAGCAGCTTAAACCACAACACTGAAGCTTTCTTT.